This T cell receptor (beta chain) stems from a study of blood T cells in healthy people across ages. The CDR3 is 14 amino acids. CDR1 is SGHTA, CDR2 FQGNSA, per germline. Trimming cost V 1 base and J 5 bases, with 11 bases left between them. This clonotype showed up just a few times. Primed by a sample-barcoded 5' primer and a J-beta primer mix, a second PCR proceeded for 7 to 11 cycles. TCRdb reprocessed the 5' RACE reads via MiXCR and lists one record per CDR3 protein. The sample consists of hundreds of thousands of distinct CDR3 sequences, approximately 25% of them appearing once. The data were also submitted as part of a second study, on T cells of mothers and their children.

This TCR came from a boy between 10 and 17 years old in good health. The sequenced sample was blood. This chain connects TRBV7-2 to TRBJ2-5, with D maybe TRBD1 (6 bases). The CDR3 DNA reads TGTGCCAGCAGCTTAGACAGGGCCAGGGAGACCCAGTACTTC. It is translated as CASSLDRARETQYF.